Each of the 13 T cell receptor beta chains below was sequenced from the same sample in a study of blood T cell repertoires in COVID-19. Clones were sequenced by immunoSEQ multiplex PCR, and TCRdb holds only the in-frame ones, with some missing. The sample comprises around 150,000 clones, 75% to 90% of which are singletons, and about 3.7% rests with the top ten. Sequenced input: PBMCs or T cells enriched from blood (not recorded which). The receptors were gathered from a woman aged 60-75 years who had recovered from COVID-19.

V usage is TRBV18 and J usage is TRBJ1-2, with D uncertain. The CDR3 spans 15 residues. V was clipped by 3 bases and J by 5 bases, with 16 bases between them. In germline, CDR1 is KGHSH, CDR2 LQKENI. The CDR3 DNA reads TGTGCCAGCTCACCGGGAGGGAATCTTCTATATGGCTACACCTTC. As protein: CASSPGGNLLYGYTF. Full variable domain (remainder filled in from reference TRBV18 and TRBJ1-2): NAGVMQNPRHLVRRRGQEARLRCSPMKGHSHVYWYRQLPEEGLKFMVYLQKENIIDESGMPKERFSAEFPKEGPSILRIQQVVRGDSAAYFCASSPGGNLLYGYTFGSGTRLTVV.

This clone has a handful of counts. V gene TRBV2 combines with J gene TRBJ2-2; 10 bases line up with TRBD1. There are 17 residues in the CDR3. The ends lost 7 bases at V and 1 base at J; junction bases unmatched: 9. The germline CDR1 and CDR2 sequences are SNHLY and FYNNEI. CDR3 nucleotide sequence: TGTGCCAGCAAAAGACAGGGGGCCTTCTTGAACACCGGGGAGCTGTTTTTT. Protein product: CASKRQGAFLNTGELFF.

The chain employs TRBV19 and TRBJ2-7, with 9 bases lining up with TRBD1. The germline V gene has CDR1 LNHDA and CDR2 SQIVND (reference sequence). Unmatched junction bases numbered 3, after V lost 5 bases and J lost 1 base. This CDR3 has 14 amino acids. The CDR3 nucleotides are TGTGCCAGTAGTCCCGGGACAGGGTCCTACGAGCAGTACTTC. Its translation: CASSPGTGSYEQYF.

The chain uses TRBV6-5 and TRBJ1-4; D might be TRBD1 (6 bases). The CDR3 extends over 15 amino acids. Germline CDR1 MNHEY, CDR2 SVGAGI. The V gene lost 7 bases and the J gene lost 3 bases, with 15 bases spanning the gap. The DNA of the CDR3 is TGTGCCAGCAATCCTACAGGGCCTCCTAATGAAAAACTGTTTTTT. Translating gives CASNPTGPPNEKLFF.

This clone has only one observation. V usage is TRBV2 and J usage is TRBJ2-3; TRBD2 is a possible D gene (6 bases). V lost 0 bases to trimming and J lost 4 bases, with 17 bases between them. Per the germline V gene, CDR1 is SNHLY and CDR2 is FYNNEI. The CDR3 contains 17 residues. The CDR3 reads CASSEALGYGGADTQYF. The CDR3 coding sequence is TGTGCCAGCAGTGAAGCGTTGGGATACGGGGGAGCAGATACGCAGTATTTT.

This chain joins TRBV24-1 and TRBJ2-5, with D perhaps TRBD2 (6 bases). The germline V gene has CDR1 KGHDR and CDR2 SFDVKD. V lost 4 bases and J 2 bases, leaving 13 bases between the germline ends. This CDR3 contains 15 residues. CDR3 nucleotide sequence: TGTGCCACCAGTGACCCCGGGACTTCACAAGAGACCCAGTACTTC. It encodes CATSDPGTSQETQYF.

V is TRBV2 and J is TRBJ2-7; TRBD1 matches 8 bases. Trimming took 10 bases from V and 3 from J; bases not matched to a gene: 8. Germline V lookup: CDR1 SNHLY, CDR2 FYNNEI. This CDR3 is built from 13 residues. The CDR3 spells CATVTGARYEQYF. The CDR3 nucleotides are TGTGCCACTGTGACAGGGGCTCGCTACGAGCAGTACTTC.

This clone was counted between two and nine times. This chain joins TRBV6-6 and TRBJ2-2; D is possibly TRBD2 (7 bases). Germline CDR1 is MNHNY and CDR2 is SVGAGI (reference sequence). V lost 8 bases to trimming and J lost 0 bases, with 13 bases between them. This CDR3 spans 15 amino acids. The CDR3 loop is CASRVGGANTGELFF. CDR3 nucleotide sequence: TGTGCCAGCCGGGTAGGGGGGGCGAACACCGGGGAGCTGTTTTTT.

V is TRBV11-2 and J is TRBJ2-7; D not certain. Per the germline V gene, CDR1 is SGHAT and CDR2 is FQNNGV. CDR3 length: 13 amino acids. The V end was cut by 3 bases, the J end by 0 bases, with 6 bases between. Here the CDR3 reads CASSFTSSYEQYF. The CDR3 DNA reads TGTGCCAGCAGCTTTACCAGCTCCTACGAGCAGTACTTC. The full variable domain, with the rest looked up from reference TRBV11-2 and TRBJ2-7, is EAGVAQSPRYKIIEKRQSVAFWCNPISGHATLYWYQQILGQGPKLLIQFQNNGVVDDSQLPKDRFSAERLKGVDSTLKIQPAKLEDSAVYLCASSFTSSYEQYFGPGTRLTVT.

The chain's CDR3 is CASSKSYRAGNQPQHF. The CDR3 coding sequence is TGTGCCAGCAGCAAATCCTACAGGGCTGGCAATCAGCCCCAGCATTTT. This chain uses TRBV3-1 (or the pseudogene TRBV3-2) with TRBJ1-5; tentatively, D is TRBD1 (6 bases). The ends were cut back, 5 bases at V and 2 bases at J, with 16 bases in the middle. This CDR3 has 16 amino acids. CDR1 is LGHDT and CDR2 is YNNKEL in the germline V gene (reference sequence).

This chain joins TRBV5-1 and TRBJ2-1, with 12 bases matching TRBD2. The CDR3 is 17 residues long. CDR1 and CDR2 from the germline V gene are SGHRS and YFSETQ. After removal of 4 bases from V and 4 bases from J, the junction contained 9 bases not matched to a gene. The CDR3: CASSRSPGTSGYNEQFF. CDR3 DNA sequence: TGCGCCAGCAGCAGATCTCCCGGGACTAGCGGGTACAATGAGCAGTTCTTC.

The V call is TRBV2, the J call TRBJ2-3; 13 bases are a match to TRBD2. In germline, CDR1 is SNHLY, CDR2 FYNNEI. The CDR3 covers 15 residues. Losses at the gene ends were 5 bases for V and 4 bases for J; bases not matched to a gene: 3. The CDR3 DNA reads as TGTGCCAGCAGTCGACTAGCGGGGGGCTCAGATACGCAGTATTTT. Its protein is CASSRLAGGSDTQYF.

The rearrangement links TRBV25-1 to TRBJ2-3, with TRBD1 matching 9 bases. Germline V gene sequence: CDR1 MGHDK, CDR2 SYGVNS. V lost 4 bases, J lost 4 bases, and 6 bases stayed unmatched. This CDR3 contains 15 residues. The CDR3 here is CASSARDRVSDTQYF. For the CDR3, the DNA is TGTGCCAGCAGTGCCCGGGACAGGGTGTCAGATACGCAGTATTTT.